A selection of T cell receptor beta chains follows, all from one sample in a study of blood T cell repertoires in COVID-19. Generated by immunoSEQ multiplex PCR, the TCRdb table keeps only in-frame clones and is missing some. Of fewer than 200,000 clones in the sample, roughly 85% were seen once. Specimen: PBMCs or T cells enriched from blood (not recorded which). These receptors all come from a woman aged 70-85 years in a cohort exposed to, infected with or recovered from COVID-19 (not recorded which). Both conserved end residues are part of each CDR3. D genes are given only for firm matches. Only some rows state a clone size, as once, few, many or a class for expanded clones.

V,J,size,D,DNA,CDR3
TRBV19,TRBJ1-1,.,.,TGTGCCAGTAGTACCCTACAGGGAATACCTGAAGCTTTCTTT,CASSTLQGIPEAFF
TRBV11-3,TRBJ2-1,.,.,TGTGCCAGCAGCCAACTGGGACACATGAGCTCCTACAATGAGCAGTTCTTC,CASSQLGHMSSYNEQFF
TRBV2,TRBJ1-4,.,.,TGTGCCAGCAGAAATTACAGGGTCGGGGGGACTAATGAAAAACTGTTTTTT,CASRNYRVGGTNEKLFF
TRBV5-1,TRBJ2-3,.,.,TGCGCCAGCAGCTTGGGTGGACACAGGCTAGGGGATACGCAGTATTTT,CASSLGGHRLGDTQYF
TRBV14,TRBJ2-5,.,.,TGTGCCAGCAGCCAGAGGAGTGAGACCCAGTACTTC,CASSQRSETQYF
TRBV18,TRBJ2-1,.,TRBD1,TGTGCCAGCTCACCAGGGACAGGGGAGGGCTACAATGAGCAGTTCTTC,CASSPGTGEGYNEQFF
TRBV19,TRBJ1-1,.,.,TGTGCCAGTAGTATAATTGAGTCGGTGAACACTGAAGCTTTCTTT,CASSIIESVNTEAFF
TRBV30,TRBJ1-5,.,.,TGTGCCTGGAGTCGGGGGGCGAGAAATCAGCCCCAGCATTTT,CAWSRGARNQPQHF
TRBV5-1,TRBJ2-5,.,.,TGCGCCAGCAGCTTGGAGGCAGGGGTGGAGACCCAGTACTTC,CASSLEAGVETQYF
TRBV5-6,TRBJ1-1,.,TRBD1,TGTGCCAGCAGCTGGGGGACAGAGAACACTGAAGCTTTCTTT,CASSWGTENTEAFF
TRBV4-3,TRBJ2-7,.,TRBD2,TGCGCCAGCAGCCAGAGCGGGAGTAGGGGAGTAATGAACGAGCAGTACTTC,CASSQSGSRGVMNEQYF
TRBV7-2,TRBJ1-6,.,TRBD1,TGTGCCAGCAGCTTACGGACAGGGAATAATTCACCCCTCCACTTT,CASSLRTGNNSPLHF
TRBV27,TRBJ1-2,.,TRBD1,TGTGCCAGCAGTTTCCAGGGGGCCCCTGGCTACACCTTC,CASSFQGAPGYTF
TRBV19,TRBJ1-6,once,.,TGTGCCAGTAGTATAGATGCTTCAGGGGTAAGGGATTCACCCCTCCACTTT,CASSIDASGVRDSPLHF
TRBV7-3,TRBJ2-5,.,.,TGTGCCAGCAGCTTAGGGGCGGGACCCGGAGAGACCCAGTACTTC,CASSLGAGPGETQYF
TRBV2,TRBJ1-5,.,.,TGTGCCAGCAGTTTGGAGGACAATCAGCCCCAGCATTTT,CASSLEDNQPQHF
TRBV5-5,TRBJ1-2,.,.,TGTGCCAGCAGCTTGGTTCCAGGACAGAATCTCTATGGCTACACCTTC,CASSLVPGQNLYGYTF
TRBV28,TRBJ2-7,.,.,TGTGCCAGCAGCGTTACGGGTAGCGGAACCTACGAGCAGTACTTC,CASSVTGSGTYEQYF
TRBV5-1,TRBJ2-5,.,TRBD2,TGCGCCAGCAGCCCGGGAGGGACTAGCGGGGTAGAGACCCAGTACTTC,CASSPGGTSGVETQYF
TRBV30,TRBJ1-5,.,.,TGTGCCTGGAGCACGAGGTTCAATCAGCCCCAGCATTTT,CAWSTRFNQPQHF
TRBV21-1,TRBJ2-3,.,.,TGTGCCAGCAGCAAACGGCAGGAAAGCACAGATACGCAGTATTTT,CASSKRQESTDTQYF
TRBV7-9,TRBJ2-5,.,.,TGTGCCAGCAGCAGCAGGGGACAAGAGACCCAGTACTTC,CASSSRGQETQYF
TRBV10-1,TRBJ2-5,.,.,TGCGCCAGCAGTGGGCCAGGGGAAGAGACCCAGTACTTC,CASSGPGEETQYF
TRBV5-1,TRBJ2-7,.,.,TGCGCCAGCAGCTTTACGGTAAGCTCCTACGAGCAGTACTTC,CASSFTVSSYEQYF
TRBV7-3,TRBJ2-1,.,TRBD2,TGTGCCAGCAGCTTAATGCCCCCTCTAGCGGGAGCGGGGAATGAGCAGTTCTTC,CASSLMPPLAGAGNEQFF
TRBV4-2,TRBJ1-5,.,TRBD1,TGTGCCAGCAGCCAATCCCAGGGGGCCCAAGGTAATCAGCCCCAGCATTTT,CASSQSQGAQGNQPQHF
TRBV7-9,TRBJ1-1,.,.,TGTGCCAGCAGTTACCCCCGGTCGCTCCTTGAAGCTTTCTTT,CASSYPRSLLEAFF
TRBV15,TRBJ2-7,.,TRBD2,TGTGCCACCAGCAGAGAACCGGTCACTAGCGGGAGTTCCTACGAGCAGTACTTC,CATSREPVTSGSSYEQYF
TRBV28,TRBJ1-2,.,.,TGTGCCAGCAGTTCCACTTCGACAGGAACCTATGGCTACACCTTC,CASSSTSTGTYGYTF
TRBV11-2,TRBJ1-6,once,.,TGTGCCAGCAGCCCCGATCTGGCAGGGAGGTCACCCCTCCACTTT,CASSPDLAGRSPLHF
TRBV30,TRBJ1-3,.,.,TGTGCCTGGAGTGTCGCGAGTCGATCTGGAAACACCATATATTTT,CAWSVASRSGNTIYF
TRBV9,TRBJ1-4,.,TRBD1,TGTGCCAGCAGCGTAGCAGGGGGCTTTGGAGAAAAACTGTTTTTT,CASSVAGGFGEKLFF
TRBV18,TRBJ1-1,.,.,TGTGCCAGCTCACCGGGGGAGGGGCCCGTTTATACGGACACTGAAGCTTTCTTT,CASSPGEGPVYTDTEAFF
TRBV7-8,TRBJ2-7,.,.,TGTGCCAGCAGCTTAGCAGAACTATACGAGCAGTACTTC,CASSLAELYEQYF
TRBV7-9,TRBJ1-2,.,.,TGTGCCAGCAGCTCGACATCATATGGCTACACCTTC,CASSSTSYGYTF
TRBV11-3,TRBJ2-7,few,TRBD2,TGTGCCAGCAGCTTCGGGGGGGATGGCTCCTACGAGCAGTACTTC,CASSFGGDGSYEQYF
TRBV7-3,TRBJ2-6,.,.,TGTGCCAGCAGCTTATGGGCACGGGGGAGCTCTGGGGCCAACGTCCTGACTTTC,CASSLWARGSSGANVLTF
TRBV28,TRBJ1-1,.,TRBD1,TGTGCCAGCAGTAGGGACAGGCGGGGAATGAACACTGAAGCTTTCTTT,CASSRDRRGMNTEAFF
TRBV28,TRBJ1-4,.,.,TGTGCCAGTATGGGGGGTAATGAAAAACTGTTTTTT,CASMGGNEKLFF
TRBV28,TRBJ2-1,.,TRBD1,TGTGCCAGCAGTTCGGGGGACAGGAACAATGAGCAGTTCTTC,CASSSGDRNNEQFF
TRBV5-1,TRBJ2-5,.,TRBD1,TGCGCCAGCAGCTTGCTGGGACAGGGCGAGACCCAGTACTTC,CASSLLGQGETQYF
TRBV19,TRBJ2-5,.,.,TGTGCCAGTAGTATGGAGCGGGAAGAGACCCAGTACTTC,CASSMEREETQYF
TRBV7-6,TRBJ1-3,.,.,TGTGCCAGCAGCCCGGCCGGGGGGATCTCTGGAAACACCATATATTTT,CASSPAGGISGNTIYF
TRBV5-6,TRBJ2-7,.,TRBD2,TGTGCCAGCAGCCCAAGGGACCGCCTTATATTTAGCGGGAGAGACGAGCAGTACTTC,CASSPRDRLIFSGRDEQYF
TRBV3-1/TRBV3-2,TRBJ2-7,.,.,TGTGCCAGCAGCCCCCGCGTGGGAGGTTACGAGCAGTACTTC,CASSPRVGGYEQYF
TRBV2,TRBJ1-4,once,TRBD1,TGTGCCAGCACCACTGGGTTTTTTATAGGGACAGCTAATGAAAAACTGTTTTTT,CASTTGFFIGTANEKLFF
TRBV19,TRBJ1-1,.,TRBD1,TGTGCCAGTAGTGTCATCCACGGACAGGAACGAGCTTTCTTT,CASSVIHGQERAFF
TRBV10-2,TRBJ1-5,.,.,TGCGCCAGCAGTGGTTCGAAGGACACCACAATTCAGCCCCAGCATTTT,CASSGSKDTTIQPQHF
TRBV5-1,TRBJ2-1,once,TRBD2,TGCGCCAGCAGCTCCCTGGGGGGCCGGACTAGCGGGAGGGTACGCCCCTACAATGAGCAGTTCTTC,CASSSLGGRTSGRVRPYNEQFF
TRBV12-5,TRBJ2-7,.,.,TGTGCTAGTGGTTTGGCAGGGTGGGGCGAGCAGTACTTC,CASGLAGWGEQYF
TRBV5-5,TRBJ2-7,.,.,TGTGCCAGCAGCTTCGGGCTAGCTTACGAGCAGTACTTC,CASSFGLAYEQYF
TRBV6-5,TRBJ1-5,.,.,TGTGCCAGCAGTCAGGGTTGGAATCAGCCCCAGCATTTT,CASSQGWNQPQHF
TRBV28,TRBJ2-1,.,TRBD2,TGTGCCAGCAGTCCATCCACTAGCGGGAGCTTTGATGAGCAGTTCTTC,CASSPSTSGSFDEQFF
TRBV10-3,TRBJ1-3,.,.,TGTGCCATCAGTGATGTCCAAAGCTCCGGAAACACCATATATTTT,CAISDVQSSGNTIYF
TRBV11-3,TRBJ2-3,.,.,TGTGCCAGCAGCTTAAGCGAGATAGATACGCAGTATTTT,CASSLSEIDTQYF